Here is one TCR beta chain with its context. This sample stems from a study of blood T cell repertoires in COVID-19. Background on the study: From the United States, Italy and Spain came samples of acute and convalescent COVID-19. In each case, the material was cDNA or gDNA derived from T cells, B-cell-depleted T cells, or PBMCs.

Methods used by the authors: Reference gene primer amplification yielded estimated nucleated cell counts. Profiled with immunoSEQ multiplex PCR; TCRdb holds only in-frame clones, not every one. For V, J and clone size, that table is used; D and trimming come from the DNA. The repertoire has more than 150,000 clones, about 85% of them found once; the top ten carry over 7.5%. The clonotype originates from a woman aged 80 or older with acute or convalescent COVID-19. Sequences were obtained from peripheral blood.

The CDR3 DNA is TGCGCCAGCAGCCAGAATTACGTCGGGACAGAAGCTTTCTTT. Translation gives CASSQNYVGTEAFF. The chain has TRBV4-3 and TRBJ1-1, with a weak D call TRBD1 (6 bases). The CDR3 sequence is 14 residues long. Germline CDR1 and CDR2: LGHNA and YSLEER. The V end lost 3 bases, the J end lost 8 bases, and 16 bases lay between the germline ends.